This T cell receptor (beta chain) originates from a study of shared clonotypes between healthy human individuals (dated by TCRdb to between 2020 and 2021). Looking at the study overall: A few men and a couple of women, aged 18 to 49 years, made up the cohort. The study deeply sequenced blood TCR repertoires of several healthy adults to estimate repertoire size and the extent of clonotype sharing between individuals. Each donor's leukapheresis produced roughly between about 0.8 and 10 billion PBMCs. To increase sequencing depth and limit assay-specific biases, TCR repertoire library preparation and sequencing were carried out by different laboratories using diverse techniques.

Using the deep immunoSEQ assay, multiplex PCR amplified TCR CDR3 regions from genomic DNA. For each cell subset, the extracted genomic DNA was distributed evenly across all wells of several immunoSEQ 96-well plates, and each plate served as one replicate. For unsorted PBMC, each replicate PCR was loaded with approximately 330 ng genomic DNA, equivalent to 30,000 or so T cell genomes. Genomic DNA from unsorted PBMC was sequenced over ten immunoSEQ deep assay plates. The purified libraries were quantified using a Qubit 3.0 fluorometer, sized with a Bioanalyzer 2100, and then quantified again using the KAPA Library Quantification kit. A separate single-read 150-cycle Illumina NextSeq 550 flow cell was used to sequence each immunoSEQ 96-well plate. As for the original processing: The immunoSEQ output contained only junctional sequences without quality scores, so filtering could not match that applied to full-length reads. Sequences were annotated with PyIR, a Python wrapper for IgBLAST v1.9, and V/J genes and CDR3 were assigned using IMGT germline references. Any read was removed if the V/J assignment was weak (E-value above 1e-6), the CDR3 was missing, or the read contained stop codons, out-of-frame junctions, or ambiguous translated residues. V3J clonotypes were defined as sequences sharing the same inferred V gene, J gene, and CDR3 amino acid sequence. The percentage overlap between two repertoires was calculated by dividing the number of shared unique clonotypes by the size of the smaller repertoire. Three approaches were used to assess repertoire richness: RTK rarefaction, the Chao1 estimator, and Recon v2.1 estimates of unobserved clonotypes. Not all clones reach the TCRdb copy of this immuneACCESS table, which keeps in-frame sequences only. Checked studies attribute under half of the gap to unresolved V genes and leave the rest unexplained. Clone size and the V and J calls come from that table; the DNA yielded D and trimming. This sample lists about 490,000 clones; 60% to 85% were detected once. Together, the top ten hold 10% to 15% of the sample.

The full study reports these points: The genetic and exposure-history diversity represented was limited by the small number of donors. Sampling was restricted to blood, and TCR repertoires in tissues likely differ from the TCR repertoires found in blood. Pairwise subsampling indicated that sequencing depth was expected to affect the degree of clonotype sharing among donors.

The donors were healthy, HIV-negative adults with no recently reported acute infections or vaccinations. Every donor was a Caucasian adult residing in Nashville, Tennessee, USA. For unsorted samples, 100 million or so PBMCs were counted, and genomic DNA was extracted using the QIAamp DNA Blood Mini kit. After blood collection by leukapheresis, PBMCs were isolated using Ficoll-Histopaque density gradient centrifugation and then cryopreserved in the vapor phase of liquid nitrogen. Notes on this clone: The antigen this receptor binds is unknown. No much larger clone is present one base from it, and per-base qualities are unavailable.

CDR1 SQVTM and CDR2 ANQGSEA are derived from the germline V gene. The CDR3 numbers 12 residues from cysteine through phenylalanine. The DNA shown is the 36-base CDR3, in frame from base 1. The junction carries 8 bases between V and J, which are trimmed by 3 bases and 2 bases respectively. The specimen was PBMCs. This receptor was obtained from a woman aged 40 to 50 in good health. Some clones in this sample may be carry-over from other donors' samples. The chain couples TRBV29-1 to TRBJ2-7, with the D gene call left open. The nucleotide sequence reads as follows: TGCAGCGTTGAGGGCGGTACCTACGAGCAGTACTTC. Translated, this gives CSVEGGTYEQYF.